Listed here are 8 T cell receptor beta chains from one sample, sequenced in a study of blood T cell repertoires in COVID-19. TCRdb keeps only in-frame clones here, not all; method: immunoSEQ multiplex PCR. Among about 270,000 clones, approximately 86% were seen once, and the ten largest hold about 8.6%. The sample was peripheral blood. The receptors originated from a man aged 40-55 years with active or convalescent COVID-19.

This clone is a singleton in its sample. The gene calls are TRBV11-2 and TRBJ2-7; a possible D gene is TRBD1 (5 bases). This CDR3 region has 13 residues. Between the trimmed V and J ends, which lost 5 bases and 5 bases, there was a span of 13 bases. Germline V gene data show CDR1 as SGHAT and CDR2 as FQNNGV. The DNA of the CDR3 is TGTGCCAGCAGCCATTCTGGGGCAGACGAGCAGTACTTC. This sequence encodes CASSHSGADEQYF.

CDR3 residues: CASSPWMLGGTEAFF. For the CDR3, the DNA is TGTGCCAGCAGTCCGTGGATGTTAGGGGGTACTGAAGCTTTCTTT. This chain links TRBV6-5 with TRBJ1-1, with a possible D match to TRBD1 (6 bases). V was clipped by 5 bases and J by 5 bases, with 18 bases between them. The CDR3 runs to 15 residues. CDR1 is MNHEY and CDR2 is SVGAGI in the germline V gene.

This chain links TRBV28 with TRBJ1-5; D is undetermined. The CDR3 extends over 14 amino acids. V was cut by 2 bases and J by 0 bases, with 5 bases left in between. Germline values: CDR1 MDHEN, CDR2 SYDVKM. CDR3 nucleotides: TGTGCCAGCAGTTTACCCTATAGCAATCAGCCCCAGCATTTT. This gives the protein CASSLPYSNQPQHF.

V is TRBV5-8 and J is TRBJ2-5, with TRBD1 as a possible D gene (5 bases). CDR3 size: 12 residues. V gave up 2 bases and J gave up 7 bases, with 9 bases separating them. Germline CDR1 and CDR2: SGHTS and YDEGEE. The CDR3 reads CASSFPQATQYF. DNA of the CDR3: TGTGCCAGCAGCTTTCCACAGGCGACCCAGTACTTC.

This clone was counted between two and nine times. This rearrangement joins TRBV24-1 to TRBJ1-4, with D tentatively TRBD1 (5 bases). The CDR3 contains 16 residues. The V and J ends lost 7 bases and 5 bases respectively, with 19 bases between them. CDR1 KGHDR and CDR2 SFDVKD come from the germline V gene. Written as DNA, the CDR3 is TGTGCCACCAGCGACTCCCGGGGGGGGAGGAATGAAAAACTGTTTTTT. Its translation is CATSDSRGGRNEKLFF.

The J gene is TRBJ1-3, the V gene TRBV14; unclear D gene. The CDR3 spans 17 residues. Germline CDR1 SGHDN, CDR2 FVKESK. Trimming shortened V by 4 bases and J by 0 bases, and 16 bases separated the two germline ends. CDR3 DNA sequence: TGTGCCAGCAGCCCACAGACAATTCTTACCTCTGGAAACACCATATATTTT. Residues: CASSPQTILTSGNTIYF.

The J gene is TRBJ1-5, the V gene TRBV6-5; D perhaps matches TRBD1 (5 bases). Trimming removed 4 bases from V and 1 base from J, with 11 bases in between. The CDR3 is made up of 15 amino acids. The germline gives CDR1 MNHEY, CDR2 SVGAGI. The CDR3 coding sequence is TGTGCCAGCAGTTCCAGGGAAGCGAGCAATCAGCCCCAGCATTTT. Its protein is CASSSREASNQPQHF.

In DNA form, the CDR3 reads TGCGCCAGCAGCTCCATGGGACGACAGGGGATAAGCGAAAAACTGTTTTTT. It is translated as CASSSMGRQGISEKLFF. This sequence joins TRBV5-1 and TRBJ1-4; 8 bases are shared with TRBD1. Germline-derived CDR1 and CDR2 are SGHRS and YFSETQ. This CDR3 spans 17 amino acids. J was trimmed by 8 bases and V by 3 bases; bases with no gene match: 15.